This T cell receptor beta chain was documented in a study of human T cells and chemical hapten exposure. The sample's time point: healthy volunteer bleed at 2 weeks. From whole blood left unfractionated, total RNA was extracted. Using its own MiXCR run on the RACE reads, TCRdb lists one record per CDR3 protein. The table records approximately 45,000 distinct CDR3 sequences, around 4.1% of them present only once. Germline V gene lookup returns CDR1 SGHVS and CDR2 FNYEAQ. Trimming left V 5 bases short and J 1 base short, with 10 bases between. The CDR3 is made up of 14 amino acids. This clonotype was recorded at least ten times.

This sequence joins TRBV7-6 and TRBJ2-3, with TRBD2 as a possible D gene (6 bases). This clonotype originated in a female donor in good health. Some clones in this sample may be carry-over from other donors' samples. The specimen sequenced was whole blood. In DNA, the CDR3 is TGTGCCAGCAGCCAGCCTAGCGGCACAGATACGCAGTATTTT. Encoded protein: CASSQPSGTDTQYF.